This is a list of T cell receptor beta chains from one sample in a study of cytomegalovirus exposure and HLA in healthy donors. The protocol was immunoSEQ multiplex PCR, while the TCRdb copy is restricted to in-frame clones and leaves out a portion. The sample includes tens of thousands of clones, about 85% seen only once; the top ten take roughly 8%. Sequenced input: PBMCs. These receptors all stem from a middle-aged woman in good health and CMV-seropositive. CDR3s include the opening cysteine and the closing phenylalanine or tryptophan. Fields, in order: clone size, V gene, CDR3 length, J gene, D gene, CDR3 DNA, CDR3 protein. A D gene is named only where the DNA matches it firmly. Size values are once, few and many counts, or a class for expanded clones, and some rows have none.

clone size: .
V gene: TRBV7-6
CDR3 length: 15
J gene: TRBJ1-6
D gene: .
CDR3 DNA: TGTGCCAGCAGCGTTGATTGGGGGCAGGATTCACCCCTCCACTTT
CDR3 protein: CASSVDWGQDSPLHF

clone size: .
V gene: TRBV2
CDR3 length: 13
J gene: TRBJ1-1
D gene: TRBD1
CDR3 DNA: TGTGCCAGCCGGAGGGGGACAGTCACTGAAGCTTTCTTT
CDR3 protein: CASRRGTVTEAFF

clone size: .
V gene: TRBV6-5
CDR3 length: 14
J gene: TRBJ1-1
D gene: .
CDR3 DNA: TGTGCCAGCAGTTCCCCCAGGGAGGGGACTGAAGCTTTCTTT
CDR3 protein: CASSSPREGTEAFF

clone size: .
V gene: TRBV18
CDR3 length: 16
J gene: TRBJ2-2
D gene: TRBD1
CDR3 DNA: TGTGCCACGGACAGGAGTCTATCGGCTAACACCGGGGAGCTGTTTTTT
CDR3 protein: CATDRSLSANTGELFF

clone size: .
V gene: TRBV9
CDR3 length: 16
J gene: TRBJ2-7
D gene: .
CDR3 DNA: TGTGCCAGCAGCGCACGACCGACTCCTACTCCTTACGAGCAGTACTTC
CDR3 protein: CASSARPTPTPYEQYF

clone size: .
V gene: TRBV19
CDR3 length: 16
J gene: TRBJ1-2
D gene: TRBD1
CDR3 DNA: TGTGCCAGTAGTTCAAGTAGGGACAGGGGCAGCTATGGCTACACCTTC
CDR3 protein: CASSSSRDRGSYGYTF

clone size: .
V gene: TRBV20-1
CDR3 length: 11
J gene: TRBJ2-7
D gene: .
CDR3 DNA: TGCAGTGCACGACAGACCTACGAGCAGTACTTC
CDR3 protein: CSARQTYEQYF

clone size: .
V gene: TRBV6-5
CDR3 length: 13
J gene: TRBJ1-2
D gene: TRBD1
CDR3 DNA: TGTGCCGGAACGAAGGGACAGGGCTATGGCTACACCTTC
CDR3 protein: CAGTKGQGYGYTF

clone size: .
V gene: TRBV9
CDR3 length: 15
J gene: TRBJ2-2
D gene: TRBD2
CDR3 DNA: TGTGCCAGCAGCGTAGTGGCGGGAGGGACCGGGGAGCTGTTTTTT
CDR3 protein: CASSVVAGGTGELFF

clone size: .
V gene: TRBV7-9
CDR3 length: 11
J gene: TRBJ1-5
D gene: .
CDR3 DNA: TGTGCCAGCGGAGGTGGTATGGCCCAGCATTTT
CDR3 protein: CASGGGMAQHF

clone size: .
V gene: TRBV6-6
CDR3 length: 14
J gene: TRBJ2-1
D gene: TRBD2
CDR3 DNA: TGTGCCAGCAGCTACGGGGGGGCCAGGGATGAGCAGTTCTTC
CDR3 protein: CASSYGGARDEQFF

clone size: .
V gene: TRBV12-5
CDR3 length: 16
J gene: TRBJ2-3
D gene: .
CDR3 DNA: TGTGCTAGTGGCTCGGGGGTGGGATTCTCCACCTCTACGCAGTATTTT
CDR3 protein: CASGSGVGFSTSTQYF

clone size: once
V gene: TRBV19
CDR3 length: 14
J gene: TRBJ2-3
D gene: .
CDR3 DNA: TGTGCCAGTGAACAGGGGACTAGCACAGATACGCAGTATTTT
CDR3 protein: CASEQGTSTDTQYF

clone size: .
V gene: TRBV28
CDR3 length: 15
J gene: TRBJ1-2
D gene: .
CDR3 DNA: TGTGCCAGCAGTTCCCTCAACAGTCCGCACTATGGCTACACCTTC
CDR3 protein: CASSSLNSPHYGYTF

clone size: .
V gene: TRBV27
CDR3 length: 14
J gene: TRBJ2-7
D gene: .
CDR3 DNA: TGTGCCAGCAGTTTAAGCCCTAGGAACTACGAGCAGTACTTC
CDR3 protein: CASSLSPRNYEQYF

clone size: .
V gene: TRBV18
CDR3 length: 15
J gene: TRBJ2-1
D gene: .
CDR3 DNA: TGTGCCAGCTCACCCAGAGGCCCCCTGGCCAATGAGCAGTTCTTC
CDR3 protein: CASSPRGPLANEQFF

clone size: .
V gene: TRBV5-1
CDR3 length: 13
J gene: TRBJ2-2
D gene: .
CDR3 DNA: TGCGCCAGCCGGGACACGAACACCGGGGAGCTGTTTTTT
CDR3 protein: CASRDTNTGELFF

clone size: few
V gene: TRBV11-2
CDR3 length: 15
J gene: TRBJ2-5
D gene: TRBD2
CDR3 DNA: TGTGCCAGCAGCGTCGGGACTAGCGTTTTAGAGACCCAGTACTTC
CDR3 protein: CASSVGTSVLETQYF

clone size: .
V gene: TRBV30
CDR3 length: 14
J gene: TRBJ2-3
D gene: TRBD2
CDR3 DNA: TGTGCCTGGAGTGTATCGGGGGGGGTTGATACGCAGTATTTT
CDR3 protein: CAWSVSGGVDTQYF

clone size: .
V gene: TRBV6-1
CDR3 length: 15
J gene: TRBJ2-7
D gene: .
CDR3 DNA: TGTGCCAGCATCCTTCCCGGGAGCCCCTCCTACGAGCAGTACTTC
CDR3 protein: CASILPGSPSYEQYF

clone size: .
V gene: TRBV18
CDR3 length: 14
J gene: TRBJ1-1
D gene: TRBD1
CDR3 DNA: TGTGCCAGCTCAAAGGACAGGGAAAGGACTGAAGCTTTCTTT
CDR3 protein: CASSKDRERTEAFF

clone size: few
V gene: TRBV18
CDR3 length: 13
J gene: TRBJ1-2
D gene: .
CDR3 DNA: TGTGCCAGCTCACCACGGGGGGGGGATGGCTACACCTTC
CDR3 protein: CASSPRGGDGYTF

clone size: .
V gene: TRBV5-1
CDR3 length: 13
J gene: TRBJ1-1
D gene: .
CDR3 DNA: TGCGCCAGCAGCTTGGCAGGGAACACTGAAGCTTTCTTT
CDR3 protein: CASSLAGNTEAFF

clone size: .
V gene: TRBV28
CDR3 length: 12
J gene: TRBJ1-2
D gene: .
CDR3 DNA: TGTGCCAGCAGCCAAGGGGGAAGTGGCTACACCTTC
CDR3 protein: CASSQGGSGYTF

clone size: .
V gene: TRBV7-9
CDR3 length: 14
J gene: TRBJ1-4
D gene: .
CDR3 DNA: TGTTCCAGCAGCTTAGCGCAGGGAGGAGAAAAACTGTTTTTT
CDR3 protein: CSSSLAQGGEKLFF

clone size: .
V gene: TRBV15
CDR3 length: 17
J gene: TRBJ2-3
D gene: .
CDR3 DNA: TGTGCCACCAGCAGAGACGGGCTAGCTGCGGGGACAGATACGCAGTATTTT
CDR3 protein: CATSRDGLAAGTDTQYF

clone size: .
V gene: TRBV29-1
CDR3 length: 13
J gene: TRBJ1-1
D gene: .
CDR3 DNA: TGCAGCGTTGATCGGGGACTGGCCTGTGAAGCTTTCTTT
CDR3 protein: CSVDRGLACEAFF

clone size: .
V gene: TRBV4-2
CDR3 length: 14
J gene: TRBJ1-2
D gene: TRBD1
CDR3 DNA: TGTGCCAGCAGCGGACAGGGGGAGAACTATGGCTACACCTTC
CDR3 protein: CASSGQGENYGYTF

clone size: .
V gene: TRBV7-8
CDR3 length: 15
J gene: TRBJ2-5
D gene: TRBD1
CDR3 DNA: TGTGCCAGCCATCGACAGGGAGCCTCCCAAGAGACCCAGTACTTC
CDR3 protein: CASHRQGASQETQYF

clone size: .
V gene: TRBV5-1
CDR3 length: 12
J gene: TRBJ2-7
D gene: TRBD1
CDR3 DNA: TGCGCCAGCAGTCCGGACAGGAACGAGCAGTACTTC
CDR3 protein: CASSPDRNEQYF

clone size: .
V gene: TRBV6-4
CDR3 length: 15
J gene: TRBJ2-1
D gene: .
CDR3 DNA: TGTGCCAGCAGTCCTAGCGACGGAGAGAGCCATGAGCAGTTCTTC
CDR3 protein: CASSPSDGESHEQFF

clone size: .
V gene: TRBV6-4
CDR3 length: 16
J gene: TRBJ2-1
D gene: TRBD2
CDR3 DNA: TGTGCCAGCAGTGAGGTTCAGGCGGGGGGGCCAAATGAGCAGTTCTTC
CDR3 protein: CASSEVQAGGPNEQFF

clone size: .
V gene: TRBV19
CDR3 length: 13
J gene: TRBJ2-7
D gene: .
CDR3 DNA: TGTGCCAGTAGTACGAGTGATACCTACGAGCAGTACTTC
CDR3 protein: CASSTSDTYEQYF

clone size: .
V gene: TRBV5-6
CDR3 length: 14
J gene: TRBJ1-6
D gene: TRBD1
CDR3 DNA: TGTGCCAGCAGCCAGGGGGTCGCCAATTCACCCCTCCACTTT
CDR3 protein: CASSQGVANSPLHF

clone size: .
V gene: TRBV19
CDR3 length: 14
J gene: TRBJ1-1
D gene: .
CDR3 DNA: TGTGCCAGTAGTATAGAGGGAAGGAGGACTGAAGCTTTCTTT
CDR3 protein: CASSIEGRRTEAFF

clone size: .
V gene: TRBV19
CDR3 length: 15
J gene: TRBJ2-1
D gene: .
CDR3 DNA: TGTGCCAGTAGTAACCTAGCGATCTCCTACAATGAGCAGTTCTTC
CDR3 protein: CASSNLAISYNEQFF

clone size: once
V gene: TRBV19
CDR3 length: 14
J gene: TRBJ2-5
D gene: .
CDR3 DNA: TGTGCCAGTAGTATAGTGGCAAGTCAAGAGACCCAGTACTTC
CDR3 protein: CASSIVASQETQYF

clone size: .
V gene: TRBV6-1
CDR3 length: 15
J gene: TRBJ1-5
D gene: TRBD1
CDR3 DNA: TGTGCCAGCAGTGAGACAGGGGATAGCAATCAGCCCCAGCATTTT
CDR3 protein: CASSETGDSNQPQHF

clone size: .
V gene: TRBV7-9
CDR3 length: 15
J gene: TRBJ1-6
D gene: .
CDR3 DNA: TGTGCCAGCAGCTTAGCTGAGGCGGCTCATTCACCCCTCCACTTT
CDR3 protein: CASSLAEAAHSPLHF

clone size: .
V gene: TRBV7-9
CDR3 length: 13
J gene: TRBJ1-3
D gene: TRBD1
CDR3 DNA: TGTGCCAGCAGCTCGAAACAGGGGAACACCATATATTTT
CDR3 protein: CASSSKQGNTIYF

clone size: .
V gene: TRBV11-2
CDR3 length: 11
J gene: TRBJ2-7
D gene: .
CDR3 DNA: TGTGCCAGCAGCCCAGCCTACGAGCAGTACTTC
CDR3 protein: CASSPAYEQYF

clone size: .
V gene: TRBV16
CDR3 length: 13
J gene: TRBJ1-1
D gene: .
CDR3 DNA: TGTGCCAGCTTCCATGTGGCGGCCCTTGAAGCTTTCTTT
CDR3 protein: CASFHVAALEAFF

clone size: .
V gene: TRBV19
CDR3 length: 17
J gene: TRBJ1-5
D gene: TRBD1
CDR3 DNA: TGTGCCAGTAGTATAGTTCCAGGGGGGTATAGCAATCAGCCCCAGCATTTT
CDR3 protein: CASSIVPGGYSNQPQHF

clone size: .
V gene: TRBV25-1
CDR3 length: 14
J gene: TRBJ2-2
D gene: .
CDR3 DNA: TGTGCCAGCAGGGTGGAGGAGTACACCGGGGAGCTGTTTTTT
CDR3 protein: CASRVEEYTGELFF

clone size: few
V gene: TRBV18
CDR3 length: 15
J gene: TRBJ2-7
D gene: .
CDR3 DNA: TGTGCCAGCTCACCACCTTCCTCCGGGGTCGGCGAGCAGTACTTC
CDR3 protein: CASSPPSSGVGEQYF

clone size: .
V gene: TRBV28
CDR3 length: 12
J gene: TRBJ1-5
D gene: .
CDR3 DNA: TGTGCCGAACAGGGTAGGAATCAGCCCCAGCATTTT
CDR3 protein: CAEQGRNQPQHF

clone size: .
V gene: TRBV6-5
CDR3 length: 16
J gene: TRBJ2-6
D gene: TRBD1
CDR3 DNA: TGTGCCAGCAGTTATGAAGGGGGCGCTGGGGCCAACGTCCTGACTTTC
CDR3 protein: CASSYEGGAGANVLTF

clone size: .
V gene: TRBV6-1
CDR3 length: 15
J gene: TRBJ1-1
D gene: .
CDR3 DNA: TGTGCCAGCAGTATTGGACAGTTCGAAAACACTGAAGCTTTCTTT
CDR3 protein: CASSIGQFENTEAFF

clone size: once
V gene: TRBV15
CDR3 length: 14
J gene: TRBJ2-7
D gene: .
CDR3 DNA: TGTGCCACCAGCAGAGATCTCAATTCTCACGGGCAGTACTTC
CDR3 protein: CATSRDLNSHGQYF

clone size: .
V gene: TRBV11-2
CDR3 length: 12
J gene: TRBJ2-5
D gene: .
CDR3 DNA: TGTGCCAGCAGCACCCGCGCAGAGACCCAGTACTTC
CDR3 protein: CASSTRAETQYF

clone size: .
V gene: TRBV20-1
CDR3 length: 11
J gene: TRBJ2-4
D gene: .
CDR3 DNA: TGCCCGGTACTTCGCCCGCGGATTCAGTACTTC
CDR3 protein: CPVLRPRIQYF

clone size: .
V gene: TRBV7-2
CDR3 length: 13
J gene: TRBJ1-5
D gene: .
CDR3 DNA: TGTGCCAGCAGCTCCGGTACGAATCAGCCCCAGCATTTT
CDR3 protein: CASSSGTNQPQHF

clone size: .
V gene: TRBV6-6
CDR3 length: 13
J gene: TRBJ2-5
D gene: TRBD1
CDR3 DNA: TGTGCCAGCAGGAGGGGGCTGGAGGAGACCCAGTACTTC
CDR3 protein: CASRRGLEETQYF

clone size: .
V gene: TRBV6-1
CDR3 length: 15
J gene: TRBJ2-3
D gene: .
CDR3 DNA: TGTGCCAGCAGTTTACTCAGGGGAAGCACAGATACGCAGTATTTT
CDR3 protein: CASSLLRGSTDTQYF

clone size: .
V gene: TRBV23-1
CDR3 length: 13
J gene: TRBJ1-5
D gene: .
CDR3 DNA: TGCGCCAGCAGTCAACAGAGCAATCAGCCCCAGCATTTT
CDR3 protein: CASSQQSNQPQHF

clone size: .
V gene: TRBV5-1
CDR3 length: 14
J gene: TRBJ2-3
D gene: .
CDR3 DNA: TGCGCCAGCAGCTCCGGAGATGGGGCGGATACGCAGTATTTT
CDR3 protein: CASSSGDGADTQYF

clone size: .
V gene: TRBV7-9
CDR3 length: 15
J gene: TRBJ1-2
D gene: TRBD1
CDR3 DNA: TGTGCCAGCAGCAACCGGGACAGGGGTTCTGATGGCTACACCTTC
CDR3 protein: CASSNRDRGSDGYTF

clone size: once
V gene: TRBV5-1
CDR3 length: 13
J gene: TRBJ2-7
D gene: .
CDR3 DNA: TGCGCCAGCAGCTTGAGGCCTAGCTACGAGCAGTACTTC
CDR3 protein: CASSLRPSYEQYF